One and the same sample provided the 25 T cell receptor beta chains below, sequenced in a study of blood T cell repertoires in COVID-19. Method: immunoSEQ multiplex PCR; TCRdb's copy keeps in-frame clones and lacks some. This sample has about 83,000 clones, with around 87% found just once. Sequencing input: peripheral blood. The receptors were sampled from a woman between 45 and 65 years old with active or convalescent COVID-19.

The chain has TRBV6-2 or TRBV6-3 and TRBJ2-1; D is possibly TRBD1 (6 bases). The CDR3 runs to 14 residues. Germline lookup yields CDR1 MNHEY and CDR2 SVGEGT. The V gene lost 6 bases and the J gene lost 8 bases, with 17 bases spanning the gap. CDR3 sequence reads: CASSHGNRVYEQFF. In nucleotides, the CDR3 is TGTGCCAGCAGCCATGGAAACAGGGTTTATGAGCAGTTCTTC.

Here the CDR3 reads CASSQGRGTTGELFF. CDR3 coding DNA: TGCGCCAGCAGCCAAGGACGGGGAACCACCGGGGAGCTGTTTTTT. The chain is built from TRBV4-1 and TRBJ2-2, with a possible D match to TRBD2 (5 bases). The CDR3 extends over 15 amino acids. The germline V and J ends were trimmed by 1 base and 4 bases, with 10 bases remaining between them. CDR1 MGHRA and CDR2 YSYEKL come from the germline V gene.

This chain uses TRBV7-9 with TRBJ2-5; D possibly corresponds to TRBD2 (7 bases). V dropped 5 bases and J dropped 5 bases, with 12 bases sitting between them. The V gene's germline CDR1 is SEHNR and CDR2 FQNEAQ (reference sequence). This CDR3 comprises 13 residues. The CDR3 nucleotides are TGTGCCAGCAGCGGGGGGGCTGGGGAGACCCAGTACTTC. This sequence encodes CASSGGAGETQYF.

The chain couples TRBV6-5 to TRBJ1-2; D gene unclear. There are 13 residues in the CDR3. V was trimmed by 6 bases and J by 1 base, leaving 9 bases between them. Germline loops: CDR1 MNHEY, CDR2 SVGAGI. The CDR3 spells CASSSSINYGYTF. DNA for the CDR3: TGTGCCAGCAGCTCCAGTATTAACTATGGCTACACCTTC.

This sequence joins TRBV18 and TRBJ2-3; weak D call: TRBD2 (6 bases). CDR1 and CDR2 from the germline V gene are KGHSH and LQKENI. Trimming cost V 6 bases and J 4 bases, with 8 bases left between them. The CDR3 consists of 12 residues. The CDR3 sequence is CASSPSADTQYF. CDR3 nucleotide sequence: TGTGCCAGCTCCCCTAGCGCAGATACGCAGTATTTT.

CDR3: CASRLRQGTDTQYF. The CDR3 DNA reads TGTGCCAGCAGATTAAGACAGGGCACAGATACGCAGTATTTT. V and J are TRBV7-2 and TRBJ2-3; D is perhaps TRBD1 (6 bases). CDR1 is SGHTA, CDR2 FQGNSA, per germline. V was shortened by 6 bases and J by 1 base, with 11 bases between the two germline ends. This CDR3 is built from 14 residues.

This rearrangement joins TRBV29-1 to TRBJ1-2; possible D gene TRBD1, 6 bases. The length of the CDR3 is 15 residues. Germline loops: CDR1 SQVTM, CDR2 ANQGSEA. The V end was cut by 3 bases, the J end by 2 bases, with 16 bases between. The DNA for the CDR3 is TGCAGCGTTGATCTTCAGGGGCAGGGGAACTATGGCTACACCTTC. Amino acids: CSVDLQGQGNYGYTF.

The CDR3 sequence is CASRPSFGHSGELFF. The CDR3 coding sequence is TGTGCCAGCAGACCAAGTTTCGGACATAGCGGGGAGCTGTTTTTT. This chain connects TRBV6-1 to TRBJ2-2; TRBD1 might be the D (5 bases). Between the trimmed V and J ends, which lost 6 bases and 7 bases, there was a span of 18 bases. Germline V gene data show CDR1 as MNHNS and CDR2 as SASEGT. The CDR3 length is 15 residues.

CDR3 in amino acids: CASSTQGAGNTIYF. CDR3 bases: TGTGCCAGCAGTACACAGGGGGCGGGAAACACCATATATTTT. The chain has TRBV6-5 and TRBJ1-3; 9 nucleotides match TRBD1. Unmatched junction bases numbered 3, after V lost 5 bases and J lost 4 bases. CDR1 and CDR2 (germline): MNHEY, SVGAGI. This CDR3 contains 14 residues.

This clone was picked up a small number of times. The J gene is TRBJ2-3, the V gene TRBV24-1, with 7 bases aligning to TRBD1. The length of the CDR3 is 17 residues. The junction had 13 bases not matched to a gene; V was cut back by 3 bases and J by 5 bases. CDR1 KGHDR and CDR2 SFDVKD come from the germline V gene. CDR3 in amino acids: CATSDPSPGQKGDTQYF. The CDR3 DNA reads as TGTGCCACCAGTGATCCCTCTCCGGGACAGAAGGGAGATACGCAGTATTTT.

The rearrangement joins TRBV4-3 to TRBJ1-1, with no clear D. CDR1 and CDR2 from the germline V gene are LGHNA and YSLEER. The CDR3 contains 15 residues. The V end lost 1 base, the J end lost 2 bases, and 11 bases lay between the germline ends. The CDR3 sequence: CASSQVGGPNTEAFF. DNA of the CDR3: TGCGCCAGCAGCCAAGTAGGTGGGCCTAACACTGAAGCTTTCTTT.

The rearrangement links TRBV5-1 to TRBJ1-1; possibly TRBD1 for D (6 bases). The CDR3 has 15 residues. Germline CDR1 is SGHRS and CDR2 is YFSETQ. The germline V and J ends were trimmed by 4 bases and 1 base, with 14 bases remaining between them. The CDR3, as DNA: TGCGCCAGCAGCATGTCAGACAGGCCGAACACTGAAGCTTTCTTT. Amino acids: CASSMSDRPNTEAFF.

This clone was counted between two and nine times. V is TRBV10-2 and J is TRBJ2-2; TRBD1 aligns across 8 bases. V dropped 8 bases and J dropped 3; count of bases not matched to a gene: 8. The CDR3 runs 15 residues. Germline CDR1 reads WSHSY; CDR2 reads SAAADI. The CDR3 sequence: CASGSGQAYTGELFF. In nucleotides, the CDR3 is TGCGCCAGCGGCTCGGGACAGGCATACACCGGGGAGCTGTTTTTT.

The chain is built from TRBV24-1 and TRBJ2-3, with 11 bases aligning to TRBD2. Germline V CDR1 and CDR2: KGHDR, SFDVKD. Trimming removed 9 bases from V and 3 bases from J; junction bases left unmatched: 10. The length of the CDR3 is 16 residues. CDR3 DNA: TGTGCCACCCAGCCCCATGCTAGCGGGGGGACAGATACGCAGTATTTT. Protein product: CATQPHASGGTDTQYF.

This clone was seen once. The chain is built from TRBV30 and TRBJ1-1; D unresolved. The CDR3 spans 13 residues. Germline V gene data show CDR1 as GTSNPN and CDR2 as SVGIG (reference sequence). Deletions cut 4 bases from V and 0 bases from J, with 9 bases between. CDR3 DNA sequence: TGTGCCTGGAAAAGGAGCCTGAACACTGAAGCTTTCTTT. Protein product: CAWKRSLNTEAFF. The full variable domain, completed using reference TRBV30 and TRBJ1-1, is SQTIHQWPATLVQPVGSPLSLECTVEGTSNPNLYWYRQAAGRGLQLLFYSVGIGQISSEVPQNLSASRPQDRQFILSSKKLLLSDSGFYLCAWKRSLNTEAFFGQGTRLTVV.

The chain recombines TRBV2 with TRBJ1-2; 7 nucleotides line up with TRBD1. The CDR3 has 13 amino acids. Germline-derived CDR1 and CDR2 are SNHLY and FYNNEI. The V gene end was trimmed by 2 bases and the J gene end by 6 bases; junction bases not matched to a gene: 3. The CDR3 DNA is TGTGCCAGCAGTGAAACAGGGGAAGATGGCTACACCTTC. This translates into CASSETGEDGYTF.

For this clone: One end of the junction fails to match germline, which may point to a read error. The same CDR3 is also encoded by other DNA sequences in this sample. The V gene is TRBV7-2, the J gene TRBJ2-7, with 8 positions matching TRBD1. The CDR3 contains 17 residues. CDR1 SGHTA and CDR2 FQGNSA come from the germline V gene. CDR3 sequence (DNA): TGTGCCAGTAGCTTAGCTACCGGGACAGGCGGCTACTACGAGCAGTACTTC. This sequence encodes CASSLATGTGGYYEQYF.

This clone was picked up one time. The V and J genes are TRBV28 and TRBJ1-2; D might be TRBD1 (5 bases). Trimming cost V 3 bases and J 2 bases, with 7 bases left between them. CDR3 length: 13 residues. Germline V CDR1 and CDR2: MDHEN, SYDVKM. The chain's CDR3 is CASSFPGNYGYTF. The CDR3, as DNA: TGTGCCAGCAGTTTCCCAGGGAACTATGGCTACACCTTC.

V is TRBV5-6 and J is TRBJ1-1; D is undetermined. The ends were cut back, 1 base at V and 10 bases at J, with 11 bases in the middle. This CDR3 spans 12 amino acids. Germline V gene lookup returns CDR1 SGHDT and CDR2 YYEEEE. The DNA of the CDR3 is TGTGCCAGCAGCTTGCGCGCCGCCTCAGCTTTCTTT. This gives the protein CASSLRAASAFF.

In DNA form, the CDR3 reads TGTGCCAGCACACTAGCGGGGGGAGGTGAGCAGTTCTTC. It translates to CASTLAGGGEQFF. This chain joins TRBV9 and TRBJ2-1; 12 nucleotides match TRBD2. V was pared by 6 bases and J by 9 bases, with 4 bases of the junction left unmatched. Germline V gene sequence: CDR1 SGDLS, CDR2 YYNGEE. This CDR3 region has 13 residues.

CDR3 nucleotides: TGTGCCATCACTACGGGGGAAGATCAGCCCCAGCATTTT. This codes for CAITTGEDQPQHF. The chain employs TRBV10-3 and TRBJ1-5; D perhaps matches TRBD1 (5 bases). Germline V gene lookup returns CDR1 ENHRY and CDR2 SYGVKD. This CDR3 contains 13 residues. V was shortened by 7 bases and J by 5 bases, with 12 bases between the two germline ends.

The chain has TRBV24-1 and TRBJ2-2, with 7 nucleotides matching TRBD1. The germline CDR1 and CDR2 sequences are KGHDR and SFDVKD. Germline trimming cut 4 bases from V and 5 bases from J; bases unmatched to any gene: 9. The CDR3 runs to 16 residues. The CDR3 is CATSDPRTGPTGELFF. CDR3 in DNA: TGTGCCACCAGTGACCCCCGGACAGGCCCGACCGGGGAGCTGTTTTTT.

This sequence joins TRBV7-9 and TRBJ2-1; perhaps TRBD1 as D (6 bases). The ends were cut back, 5 bases at V and 4 bases at J, with 9 bases in the middle. Germline CDR1 reads SEHNR; CDR2 reads FQNEAQ (reference sequence). The CDR3 is 13 residues long. DNA for the CDR3: TGTGCCAGCAGCCAGGACAGTTACAATGAGCAGTTCTTC. This encodes CASSQDSYNEQFF.

The chain uses TRBV5-1 and TRBJ1-2, with TRBD1 matching over 10 bases. The CDR3 covers 15 residues. Germline values: CDR1 SGHRS, CDR2 YFSETQ. The V segment lost 0 bases and the J segment 8 bases; nucleotides outside the gene matches: 7. The CDR3 DNA is TGCGCCAGCAGCTTGGGGCCGGGACAGGGGAAGGGCTACACCTTC. Protein sequence: CASSLGPGQGKGYTF.

The chain joins TRBV12-3 or TRBV12-4 to TRBJ2-3; TRBD2 might be the D (6 bases). V was clipped by 6 bases and J by 7 bases, with 14 bases between them. This CDR3 has 13 residues. Here the CDR3 reads CASRAGSENTQYF. The DNA of the CDR3 is TGTGCCAGCAGGGCGGGGTCAGAAAATACGCAGTATTTT.